This is a list of T cell receptor beta chains from one sample in a study of T cell responses to AZD1222 COVID-19 vaccine. Libraries were prepared by immunoSEQ multiplex PCR; TCRdb keeps only in-frame clonotypes and omits some of them. The table includes approximately 79,000 clones, 86% detected once. The material was peripheral blood, obtained on day 0 of AZD1222 vaccination. Receptors were obtained from an adult in good health. Each CDR3 is given with its conserved first and last residue.

V gene | CDR3 protein
TRBV18 | CASSPLGFGGNQPQHF
TRBV18 | CASSPRQEETQYF
TRBV6-5 | CATTDYNEQFF
TRBV19 | CASTLTSGKNEQFF
TRBV28 | CASSLIGNYEQYF
TRBV11-1 | CASSFGATDTQYF
TRBV3-1/TRBV3-2 | CASSQDLVQNGETQYF
TRBV7-9 | CASSLGQAETGELFF
TRBV4-3 | CASSWGTGGTYEQYF
TRBV11-2 | CASSPYNEQFF
TRBV12-3/TRBV12-4 | CASSVYNEQFF
TRBV3-1/TRBV3-2 | CASSQVVGISTDTQYF
TRBV11-2 | CASSSRQGGRYEQYF
TRBV5-4 | CASSLGGGRREQYF
TRBV7-8 | CASSLEAGSAGEQFF
TRBV6-4 | CASSDGPYNEQFF
TRBV29-1 | CSVDGVSGADEQYF
TRBV28 | CASSLGTSGRYEQFF
TRBV5-1 | CASSLGQLLYEQYF
TRBV11-2 | CASSLGQGRNQPQHF
TRBV25-1 | CASSVGQDTQYF
TRBV7-9 | CASSLVQGEQYF
TRBV19 | CASSILWGENTEAFF
TRBV4-2 | CASSQGRTGELFF
TRBV2 | CASNGQHNEQFF
TRBV10-3 | CAISESAGMGTEAFF
TRBV5-8 | CASSSGATNEKLFF
TRBV16 | CASSQWGEQETQYF
TRBV2 | CASSGRGGTGELFF